The 18 T cell receptor beta chains below all came from one sample that was sequenced in a study of OX40 agonist ivuxolimab in advanced cancers. Method: immunoSEQ multiplex PCR; TCRdb's copy keeps in-frame clones and lacks some. There are about 73,000 clones in the sample; more than 85% occur only once, and roughly 9.7% lies in the top ten. The material sequenced was CD4+ or CD8+ T cells sorted from blood, taken in a trial of the OX40 agonist ivuxolimab. The origin of the receptors is an adult with an advanced solid tumor such as melanoma, head and neck, liver or kidney cancer.

The chain has TRBV7-8 and TRBJ2-7, with D possibly being TRBD1 (5 bases). Trimming cost V 2 bases and J 3 bases, with 11 bases left between them. The CDR3 is made up of 14 amino acids. Germline values: CDR1 SGHVS, CDR2 FQNEAQ. The CDR3 loop reads CASSLSATVYEQYF. The CDR3 DNA follows: TGTGCCAGCAGCTTATCGGCGACAGTCTACGAGCAGTACTTC.

The rearrangement uses TRBV4-1 and TRBJ2-7; 7 bases are shared with TRBD2. Germline loops: CDR1 MGHRA, CDR2 YSYEKL. V dropped 0 bases and J dropped 4; count of bases not matched to a gene: 6. This CDR3 contains 15 residues. The CDR3 is CASSQEGGDGYEQYF. For the CDR3, the DNA is TGCGCCAGCAGCCAAGAGGGGGGGGACGGGTACGAGCAGTACTTC.

The V gene is TRBV14, the J gene TRBJ2-1; D unresolved. The CDR3 loop spans 13 amino acids. V was shortened by 4 bases and J by 3 bases, with 7 bases between the two germline ends. The germline CDR1 and CDR2 sequences are SGHDN and FVKESK. The CDR3 DNA is TGTGCCAGCAGCCCTGACGGCTACAATGAGCAGTTCTTC. It translates to CASSPDGYNEQFF.

J is TRBJ2-1 and V is TRBV5-4; 7 bases are a match to TRBD2. Germline-derived CDR1 and CDR2 are SGHNT and YYREEE (reference sequence). There are 16 residues in the CDR3. The V segment lost 5 bases and the J segment 2 bases; nucleotides outside the gene matches: 10. CDR3 protein: CASSPGLVGPYNEQFF. The CDR3 nucleotides are TGTGCCAGCAGTCCCGGACTAGTGGGCCCCTACAATGAGCAGTTCTTC.

The V and J genes are TRBV7-3 and TRBJ2-1; 8 bases are shared with TRBD2. Germline CDR1 is SGHTA and CDR2 is FQGTGA. J lost 0 bases, V lost 5 bases, and 3 bases had no gene match. This CDR3 spans 15 amino acids. This CDR3 reads CASSIAGNSYNEQFF. The DNA of the CDR3 is TGTGCCAGCAGCATAGCGGGGAACTCCTACAATGAGCAGTTCTTC.

The V and J genes are TRBV7-9 and TRBJ1-3; TRBD1 matches at 9 bases. CDR1 is SEHNR, CDR2 FQNEAQ, per germline (reference sequence). The CDR3 has 19 amino acids. Trimming cost V 5 bases and J 2 bases; bases outside gene matches: 16. CDR3 sequence reads: CASSPVRDRDSVTGNTIYF. For the CDR3, the DNA is TGTGCCAGCAGCCCAGTCCGGGACAGGGATTCGGTAACTGGAAACACCATATATTTT.

The J gene is TRBJ2-5, the V gene TRBV6-5; the match to TRBD2 covers 9 bases. The V segment lost 0 bases and the J segment 5 bases; nucleotides outside the gene matches: 4. This CDR3 region has 15 residues. CDR1 and CDR2 from the germline V gene are MNHEY and SVGAGI. CDR3 DNA sequence: TGTGCCAGCAGTTACTCTGCGGGGGGGTTTGAGACCCAGTACTTC. It yields the protein CASSYSAGGFETQYF.

V is TRBV30 and J is TRBJ2-3; either TRBD1 or TRBD2 may supply D (5 bases each). The ends were cut back, 4 bases at V and 2 bases at J, with 13 bases in the middle. Germline V CDR1 and CDR2: GTSNPN, SVGIG (reference sequence). This CDR3 region has 14 residues. Here the CDR3 DNA reads TGTGCCTGGAACACGGGGCGAGCCACAGATACGCAGTATTTT. The encoded protein is CAWNTGRATDTQYF.

The chain uses TRBV9 and TRBJ2-7, with 8 nucleotides matching TRBD1. Unmatched junction bases numbered 5, after V lost 3 bases and J lost 0 bases. CDR1 is SGDLS and CDR2 is YYNGEE in the germline V gene. This CDR3 comprises 15 residues. The CDR3 coding sequence is TGTGCCAGCAGCGATGGACAGGGACCCTCCTACGAGCAGTACTTC. It is translated as CASSDGQGPSYEQYF.

The chain couples TRBV9 to TRBJ2-2; D gene uncertain. Germline loops: CDR1 SGDLS, CDR2 YYNGEE. V was cut by 2 bases and J by 3 bases, with 2 bases left in between. The CDR3 is 12 amino acids. The CDR3 DNA follows: TGTGCCAGCAGCGTTTACACCGGGGAGCTGTTTTTT. Its protein is CASSVYTGELFF.

This chain uses TRBV30 with TRBJ2-7, with 9 positions matching TRBD1. The ends lost 2 bases at V and 6 bases at J; junction bases unmatched: 8. CDR3 length equals 14 residues. CDR1 GTSNPN and CDR2 SVGIG come from the germline V gene (reference sequence). The DNA of the CDR3 is TGTGCCTGGAGTAAGGCGGACAGGGGTGTCGAGCAGTACTTC. Amino acid sequence: CAWSKADRGVEQYF.

The chain combines TRBV6-5 with TRBJ2-7; D is uncertain. The V gene lost 2 bases and the J gene lost 3 bases, with 8 bases spanning the gap. Germline CDR1 reads MNHEY; CDR2 reads SVGAGI. The CDR3 extends over 13 amino acids. The CDR3 sequence is CASSYLNDYEQYF. The CDR3 coding sequence is TGTGCCAGCAGTTACCTTAACGACTACGAGCAGTACTTC.

This chain links TRBV5-8 with TRBJ1-5; D call uncertain. Germline V lookup: CDR1 SGHTS, CDR2 YDEGEE. V gave up 0 bases and J gave up 4 bases, with 14 bases separating them. The CDR3 covers 16 residues. CDR3 in amino acids: CASSLGARGLNQPQHF. CDR3 bases: TGTGCCAGCAGCTTGGGTGCAAGAGGGTTAAATCAGCCCCAGCATTTT.

This sequence joins TRBV27 and TRBJ2-7; 7 positions match TRBD1. Looked up from germline, CDR1 is MNHEY and CDR2 is SMNVEV (reference sequence). V lost 3 bases, J lost 3 bases, and 11 bases stayed unmatched. The CDR3 totals 16 residues. The CDR3 here is CASSFSIGGLYYEQYF. The CDR3 region has the DNA TGTGCCAGCAGTTTTTCGATAGGGGGCCTTTACTACGAGCAGTACTTC.

The chain employs TRBV7-9 and TRBJ2-2, with a weak D call TRBD2 (6 bases). V was trimmed by 0 bases and J by 6 bases, leaving 11 bases between them. The CDR3 loop spans 15 amino acids. Per the germline V gene, CDR1 is SEHNR and CDR2 is FQNEAQ (reference sequence). CDR3 sequence (DNA): TGTGCCAGCAGCTTAGCCCGACTAGTGTCCGGGGAGCTGTTTTTT. Protein product: CASSLARLVSGELFF. Full variable domain (missing parts from reference TRBV7-9 and TRBJ2-2): DTGVSQNPRHKITKRGQNVTFRCDPISEHNRLYWYRQTLGQGPEFLTYFQNEAQLEKSRLLSDRFSAERPKGSFSTLEIQRTEQGDSAMYLCASSLARLVSGELFFGEGSRLTVL.

This sequence joins TRBV29-1 and TRBJ1-2; the D gene is possibly TRBD1 (6 bases). Trimming pared 2 bases from V and 7 bases from J, leaving 14 bases between. Germline assignment: CDR1 SQVTM and CDR2 ANQGSEA. The CDR3 loop spans 13 amino acids. The CDR3 coding sequence is TGCAGCGTTGAAATTTCGGGGGCGGGTGGCTACACCTTC. Its protein is CSVEISGAGGYTF.

Here the CDR3 DNA reads TGTGCCAGCAGTTACTCGGCGGGGGAGTGGTCCTACGAGCAGTACTTC. Translation: CASSYSAGEWSYEQYF. The chain combines TRBV6-5 with TRBJ2-7, with 7 bases identical to TRBD2. Per the germline V gene, CDR1 is MNHEY and CDR2 is SVGAGI. CDR3 size: 16 residues. V lost 0 bases, J lost 1 base, and 6 bases stayed unmatched.

The chain uses TRBV19 and TRBJ2-7, with 7 positions matching TRBD1. This CDR3 spans 15 amino acids. Germline V lookup: CDR1 LNHDA, CDR2 SQIVND (reference sequence). With V trimmed by 6 bases and J by 4 bases, 12 bases remained unmatched. The CDR3 loop is CASRATGSVMYEQYF. In DNA form, the CDR3 reads TGTGCCAGTAGGGCGACAGGGAGCGTAATGTACGAGCAGTACTTC. Filled out from reference TRBV19 and TRBJ2-7, the complete variable domain reads DGGITQSPKYLFRKEGQNVTLSCEQNLNHDAMYWYRQDPGQGLRLIYYSQIVNDFQKGDIAEGYSVSREKKESFPLTVTSAQKNPTAFYLCASRATGSVMYEQYFGPGTRLTVT.